This T cell receptor (beta chain) appears in the sequencing data of a study of PD-L1 blockade in urothelial cancer. Study in general: The analyses of blood took place 3 weeks (second dose) and 6 weeks after treatment start.

Every PCR was spiked with synthetic TCR analog templates. TCRdb keeps only in-frame clones here, not all; method: immunoSEQ multiplex PCR. Here the sample spans roughly 24,000 clones, roughly 90% being singletons. This CDR3 spans 17 amino acids. The germline V gene encodes CDR1 SGHAT and CDR2 FQNNGV. V trimming: 0 bases; J trimming: 3 bases; junction bases outside the gene matches: 11. Study findings and constraints: Below-median blood TCR clonality before treatment forecast better survival. Durable-benefit patients showed greater tumor-associated blood clone expansion at 3 weeks.

On this clone: Its antigen is unknown.

This TCR derives from a man aged 55 to 70 with urothelial cancer. The rearrangement links TRBV11-2 to TRBJ2-7, with 7 bases that match TRBD2. The input for sequencing was PBMCs, taken around atezolizumab (anti-PD-L1) treatment. CDR3 nucleotide sequence: TGTGCCAGCAGCTTAGATCTCCTGGGACTAAAGGGCTACGAGCAGTACTTC. It is translated as CASSLDLLGLKGYEQYF.